This T cell receptor beta chain comes out of a study of cytomegalovirus exposure and HLA in healthy donors. The study, taken as a whole, reports: As a later analysis revealed, the rate of TCR association differed by HLA locus, with DRB1 most and HLA-C fewest. Overall, around 160 TCR beta chains were annotated as cytomegalovirus-associated.

The CDR3 spans 14 residues. Germline-derived CDR1 and CDR2 are SGHNT and YENEEA. Trimming took off 4 bases at V and 4 bases at J, with 13 bases between the two ends. Of note for this clone: The antigen is unknown.

The primer mix had 60 Vbeta and 13 Jbeta primers. The assay was immunoSEQ multiplex PCR, and TCRdb's table has in-frame clones only and misses some. The top ten hold roughly 7.3% of the sample, which has about 150,000 clones, around 75% seen once. This receptor was taken from a man younger than 45 in good health and CMV-seronegative. The genes are TRBV11-3 and TRBJ1-1; no clear D gene. The specimen sequenced was PBMCs. The CDR3 coding sequence is TGTGCCAGCAGCTCTACTGCCTCGGGCACTGAAGCTTTCTTT. Translation: CASSSTASGTEAFF.